This note documents a single T cell receptor (beta chain) sequence. Its antigen is unknown. The data were taken from a study of T cell responses to AZD1222 COVID-19 vaccine. Whole-study results and caveats: Samples come after the peak T cell response, not at day 14.

Only in-frame clones appear in the TCRdb table, and some are missing; sequencing was by immunoSEQ multiplex PCR. The sample lists 150,000 to 200,000 clones; about nine tenths were seen once. Sequencing used peripheral blood, obtained on day 0 of AZD1222 vaccination. This sequence originates from an adult in good health.

DNA for the CDR3: TGTGCCAGCAGCTTTCAGGGGGGCGATTCACCCCTCCACTTT. Translating gives CASSFQGGDSPLHF. The V call is TRBV7-8, the J call TRBJ1-6; 7 bases are a match to TRBD1. CDR3 size: 14 residues. Germline assignment: CDR1 SGHVS and CDR2 FQNEAQ. The V gene end was trimmed by 3 bases and the J gene end by 8 bases; junction bases not matched to a gene: 4. The variable domain in full, completed from reference TRBV7-8 and TRBJ1-6, reads GAGVSQSPRYKVAKRGQDVALRCDPISGHVSLFWYQQALGQGPEFLTYFQNEAQLDKSGLPSDRFFAERPEGSVSTLKIQRTQQEDSAVYLCASSFQGGDSPLHFGNGTRLTVT.